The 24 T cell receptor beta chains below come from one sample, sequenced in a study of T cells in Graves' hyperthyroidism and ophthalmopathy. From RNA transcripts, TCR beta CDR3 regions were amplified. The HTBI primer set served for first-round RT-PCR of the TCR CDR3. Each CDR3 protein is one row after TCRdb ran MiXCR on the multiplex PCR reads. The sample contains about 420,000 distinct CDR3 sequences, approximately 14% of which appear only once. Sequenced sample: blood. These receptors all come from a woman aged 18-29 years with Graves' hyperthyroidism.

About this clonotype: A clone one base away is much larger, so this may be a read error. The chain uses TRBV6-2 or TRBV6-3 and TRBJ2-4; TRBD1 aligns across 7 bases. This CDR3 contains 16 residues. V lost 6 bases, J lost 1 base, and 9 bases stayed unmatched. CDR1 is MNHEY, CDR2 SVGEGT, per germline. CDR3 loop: CASREAGGEAKNIQYF. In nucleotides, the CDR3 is TGTGCCAGCAGGGAGGCAGGGGGTGAGGCCAAAAACATTCAGTACTTC.

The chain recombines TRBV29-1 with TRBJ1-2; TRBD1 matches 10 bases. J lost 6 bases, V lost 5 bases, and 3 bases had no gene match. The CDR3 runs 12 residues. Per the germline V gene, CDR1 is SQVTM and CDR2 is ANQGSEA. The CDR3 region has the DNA TGCAGCGTTCGACAGGGGGCGCATGGCTACACCTTC. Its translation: CSVRQGAHGYTF.

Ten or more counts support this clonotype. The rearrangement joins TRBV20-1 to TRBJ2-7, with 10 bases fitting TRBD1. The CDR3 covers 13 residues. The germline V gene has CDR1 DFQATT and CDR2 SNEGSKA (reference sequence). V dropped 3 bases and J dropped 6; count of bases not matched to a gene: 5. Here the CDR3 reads CSASPGQGSEQYF. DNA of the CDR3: TGCAGTGCTAGTCCGGGACAGGGGAGCGAGCAGTACTTC.

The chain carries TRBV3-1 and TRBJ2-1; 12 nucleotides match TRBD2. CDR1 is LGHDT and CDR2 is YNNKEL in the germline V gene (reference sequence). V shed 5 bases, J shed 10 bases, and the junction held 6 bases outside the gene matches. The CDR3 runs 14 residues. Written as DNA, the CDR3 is TGTGCCAGCAGCGGGCCCGGGACTAGCGGGGAGCAGTTCTTC. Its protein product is CASSGPGTSGEQFF.

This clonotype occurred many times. CDR3 bases: TGCAGTGCTACCCGTAGCGGTTTAGATCCAAACAATGAGCAGTTCTTC. It specifies CSATRSGLDPNNEQFF. The V gene is TRBV20-1, the J gene TRBJ2-1; possible D gene TRBD2, 6 bases. The CDR3 is 16 amino acids. Germline V lookup: CDR1 DFQATT, CDR2 SNEGSKA (reference sequence). The V and J ends lost 4 bases and 5 bases respectively, with 21 bases between them.

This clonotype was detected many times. CDR3 in amino acids: CSVVQGSGYGYTF. The CDR3 DNA reads TGCAGCGTTGTGCAGGGCAGCGGATATGGCTACACCTTC. The chain uses TRBV29-1 and TRBJ1-2; TRBD1 is a possible D gene (5 bases). The CDR3 is 13 residues long. V lost 4 bases, J lost 5 bases, and 14 bases lay in between. The germline CDR1 and CDR2 sequences are SQVTM and ANQGSEA. Complete variable domain (other parts from reference TRBV29-1 and TRBJ1-2): SAVISQKPSRDICQRGTSLTIQCQVDSQVTMMFWYRQQPGQSLTLIATANQGSEATYESGFVIDKFPISRPNLTFSTLTVSNMSPEDSSIYLCSVVQGSGYGYTFGSGTRLTVV.

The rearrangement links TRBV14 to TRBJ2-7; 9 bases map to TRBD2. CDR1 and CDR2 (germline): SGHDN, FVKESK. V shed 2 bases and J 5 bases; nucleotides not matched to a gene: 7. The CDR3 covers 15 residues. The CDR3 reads CASSQLWREGNEQYF. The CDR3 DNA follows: TGTGCCAGCAGCCAACTTTGGCGGGAGGGTAACGAGCAGTACTTC.

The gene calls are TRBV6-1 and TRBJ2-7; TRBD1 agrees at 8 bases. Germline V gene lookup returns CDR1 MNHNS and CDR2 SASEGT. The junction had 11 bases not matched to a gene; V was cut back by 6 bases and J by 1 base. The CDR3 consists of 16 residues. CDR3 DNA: TGTGCCAGCAGGACTTCCCGACAGGGGCGGTCCTACGAGCAGTACTTC. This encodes CASRTSRQGRSYEQYF.

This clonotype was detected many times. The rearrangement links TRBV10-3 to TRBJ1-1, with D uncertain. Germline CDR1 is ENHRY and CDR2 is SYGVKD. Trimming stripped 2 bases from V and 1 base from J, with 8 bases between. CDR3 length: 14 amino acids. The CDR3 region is CAISEQTSNTEAFF. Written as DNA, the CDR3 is TGTGCCATCAGTGAGCAGACATCGAACACTGAAGCTTTCTTT.

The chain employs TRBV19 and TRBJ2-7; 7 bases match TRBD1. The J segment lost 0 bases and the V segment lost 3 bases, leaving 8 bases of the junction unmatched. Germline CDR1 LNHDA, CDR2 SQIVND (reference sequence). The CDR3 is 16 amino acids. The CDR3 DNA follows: TGTGCCAGTAGTATCAACTCAAACAGGGGCTCCTACGAGCAGTACTTC. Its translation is CASSINSNRGSYEQYF.

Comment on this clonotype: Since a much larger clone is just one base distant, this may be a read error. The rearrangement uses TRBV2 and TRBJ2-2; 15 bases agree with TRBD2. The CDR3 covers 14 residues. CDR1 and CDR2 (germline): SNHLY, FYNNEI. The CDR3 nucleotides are TGTGCCAGCAAGGGACTAGCGGGAGGAGGGGAGCTGCTTTTT. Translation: CASKGLAGGGELLF.

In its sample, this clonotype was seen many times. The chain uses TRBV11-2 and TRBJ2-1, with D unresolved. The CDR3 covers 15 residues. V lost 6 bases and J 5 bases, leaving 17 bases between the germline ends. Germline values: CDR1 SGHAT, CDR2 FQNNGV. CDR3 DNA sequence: TGTGCCAGCAGGGAATTAGGGCTCTCAAACAATGAGCAGTTCTTC. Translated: CASRELGLSNNEQFF.

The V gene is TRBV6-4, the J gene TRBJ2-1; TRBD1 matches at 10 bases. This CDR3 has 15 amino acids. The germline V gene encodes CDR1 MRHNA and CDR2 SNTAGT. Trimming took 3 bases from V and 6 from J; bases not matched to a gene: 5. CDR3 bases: TGTGCCAGCAGTGAGGGGACAGGGGATTTCAATGAGCAGTTCTTC. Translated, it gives CASSEGTGDFNEQFF.

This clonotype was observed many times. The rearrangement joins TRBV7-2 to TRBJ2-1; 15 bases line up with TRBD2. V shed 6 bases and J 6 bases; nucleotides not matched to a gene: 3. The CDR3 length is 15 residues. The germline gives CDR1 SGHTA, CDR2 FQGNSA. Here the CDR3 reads CASSRTSGGANEQFF. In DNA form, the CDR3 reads TGTGCCAGCAGTCGGACTAGCGGGGGGGCCAATGAGCAGTTCTTC.

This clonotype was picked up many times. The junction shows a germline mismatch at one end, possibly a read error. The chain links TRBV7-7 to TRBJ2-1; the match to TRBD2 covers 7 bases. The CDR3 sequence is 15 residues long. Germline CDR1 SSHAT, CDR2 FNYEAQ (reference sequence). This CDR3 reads CASSLVAGGINEQFF. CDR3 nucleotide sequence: TGTGCTAGCAGCTTAGTCGCCGGGGGGATTAATGAGCAGTTCTTC.

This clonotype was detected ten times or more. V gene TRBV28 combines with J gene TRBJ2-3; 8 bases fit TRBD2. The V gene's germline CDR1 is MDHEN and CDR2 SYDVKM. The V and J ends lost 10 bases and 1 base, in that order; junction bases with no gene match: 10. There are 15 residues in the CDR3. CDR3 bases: TGTGCCACCTGTAACGGGGGGGCCCGCACAGATACGCAGTATTTT. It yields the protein CATCNGGARTDTQYF. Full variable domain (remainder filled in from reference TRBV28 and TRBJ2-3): DVKVTQSSRYLVKRTGEKVFLECVQDMDHENMFWYRQDPGLGLRLIYFSYDVKMKEKGDIPEGYSVSREKKERFSLILESASTNQTSMYLCATCNGGARTDTQYFGPGTRLTVL.

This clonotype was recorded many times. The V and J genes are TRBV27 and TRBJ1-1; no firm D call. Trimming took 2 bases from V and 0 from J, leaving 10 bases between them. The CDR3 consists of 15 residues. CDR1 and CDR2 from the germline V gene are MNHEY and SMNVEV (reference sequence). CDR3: CASSLGARVNTEAFF. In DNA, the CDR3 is TGTGCCAGCAGTTTAGGTGCGCGAGTGAACACTGAAGCTTTCTTT.

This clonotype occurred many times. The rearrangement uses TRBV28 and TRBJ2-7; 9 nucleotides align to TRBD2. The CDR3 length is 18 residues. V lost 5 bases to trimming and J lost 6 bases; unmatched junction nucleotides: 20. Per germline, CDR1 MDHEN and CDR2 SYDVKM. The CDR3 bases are TGTGCCAGCAGTACCACAGGGGAATGGCGGGGGGGCCAGGTCGAGCAGTACTTC. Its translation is CASSTTGEWRGGQVEQYF.

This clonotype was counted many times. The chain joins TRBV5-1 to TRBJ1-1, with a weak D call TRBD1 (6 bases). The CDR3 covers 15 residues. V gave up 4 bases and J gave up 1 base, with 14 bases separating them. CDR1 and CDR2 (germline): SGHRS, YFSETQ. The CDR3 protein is CASSRTAISNTEAFF. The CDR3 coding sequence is TGCGCCAGCAGCCGGACAGCAATATCGAACACTGAAGCTTTCTTT.

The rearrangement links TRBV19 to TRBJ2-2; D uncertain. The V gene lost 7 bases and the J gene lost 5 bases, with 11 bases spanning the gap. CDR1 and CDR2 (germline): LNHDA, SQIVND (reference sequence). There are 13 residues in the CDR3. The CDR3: CASTLEVTGELFF. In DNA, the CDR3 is TGTGCCAGTACCTTGGAAGTTACCGGGGAGCTGTTTTTT. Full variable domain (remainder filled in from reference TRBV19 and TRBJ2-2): DGGITQSPKYLFRKEGQNVTLSCEQNLNHDAMYWYRQDPGQGLRLIYYSQIVNDFQKGDIAEGYSVSREKKESFPLTVTSAQKNPTAFYLCASTLEVTGELFFGEGSRLTVL.

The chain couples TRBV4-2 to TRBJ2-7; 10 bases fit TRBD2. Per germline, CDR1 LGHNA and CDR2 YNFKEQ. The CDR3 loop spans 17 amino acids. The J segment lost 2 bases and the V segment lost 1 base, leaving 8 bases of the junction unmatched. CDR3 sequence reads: CASSQVVAGGLTYEQYF. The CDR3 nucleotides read TGTGCCAGCAGCCAAGTAGTAGCGGGAGGACTCACCTACGAGCAGTACTTC.

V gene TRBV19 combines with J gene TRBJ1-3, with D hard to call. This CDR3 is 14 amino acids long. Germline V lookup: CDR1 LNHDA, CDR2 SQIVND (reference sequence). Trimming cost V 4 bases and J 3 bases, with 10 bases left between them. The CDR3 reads CASSKLGNGNTIYF. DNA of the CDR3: TGTGCCAGTAGTAAACTGGGGAATGGAAACACCATATATTTT.

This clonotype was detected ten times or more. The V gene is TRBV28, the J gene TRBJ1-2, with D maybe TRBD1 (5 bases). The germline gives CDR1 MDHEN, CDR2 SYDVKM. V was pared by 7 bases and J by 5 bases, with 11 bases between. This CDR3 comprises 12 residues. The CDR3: CASNPGLYGYTF. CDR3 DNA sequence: TGTGCCAGCAATCCAGGGTTATATGGCTACACCTTC.

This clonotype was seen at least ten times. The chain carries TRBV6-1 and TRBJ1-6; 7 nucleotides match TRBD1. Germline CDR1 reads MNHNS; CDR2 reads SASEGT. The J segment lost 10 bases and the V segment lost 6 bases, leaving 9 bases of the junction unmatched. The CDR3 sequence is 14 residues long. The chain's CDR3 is CASSYRGGVSPLHF. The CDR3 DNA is TGTGCCAGCAGCTACAGGGGAGGAGTGTCACCCCTCCACTTT.